Listed below are T cell receptor beta chains from one sample, sequenced in a study of blood T cell repertoires in COVID-19. Profiling relied on immunoSEQ multiplex PCR, and the TCRdb table lists in-frame clones only, not all of them. The sample contains tens of thousands of clones, approximately 90% of which appear only once. Sequencing was done on a sample of peripheral blood. Every receptor here comes from a woman aged 55-75 years with COVID-19, enrolled during active disease. Each CDR3 is given with its conserved first and last residue. The order of the fields is J gene, clone size, V gene, D gene, CDR3 protein, CDR3 DNA. D genes are given only for firm matches. A row's size may be missing; if present it is once, few, many or a size class.

TRBJ2-7,NA,TRBV6-2/TRBV6-3,NA,CASSYEVGGIYEQYF,TGTGCCAGCAGTTACGAGGTGGGGGGTATCTACGAGCAGTACTTC
TRBJ1-5,NA,TRBV6-6,TRBD1,CASSSQGISNQPQHF,TGTGCCAGCAGTTCACAGGGGATTAGCAATCAGCCCCAGCATTTT
TRBJ2-7,NA,TRBV7-2,TRBD2,CASSLGSSGGSYEQYF,TGTGCCAGCAGCTTAGGATCTAGCGGGGGGTCCTACGAGCAGTACTTC
TRBJ2-7,NA,TRBV5-1,NA,CASSLYFGGANEQYF,TGCGCCAGCAGCTTGTATTTCGGGGGTGCAAACGAGCAGTACTTC
TRBJ1-6,NA,TRBV7-2,NA,CASSSQLGGGSPLHF,TGTGCCAGCAGCTCCCAGTTAGGGGGTGGCTCACCCCTCCACTTT
TRBJ2-5,NA,TRBV20-1,NA,CSASGGLDQETQYF,TGCAGTGCTAGTGGGGGACTCGACCAAGAGACCCAGTACTTC
TRBJ1-4,NA,TRBV4-2,NA,CASSQRTGRGLFF,TGTGCCAGCAGCCAGAGAACAGGGAGGGGACTGTTTTTT
TRBJ1-2,NA,TRBV4-3,TRBD1,CASSPRQGIYGYTF,TGCGCCAGCAGCCCTCGACAGGGGATCTATGGCTACACCTTC
TRBJ2-7,NA,TRBV4-3,NA,CASSQEGRGEQYF,TGCGCCAGCAGCCAAGAGGGGAGAGGGGAGCAGTACTTC
TRBJ2-7,NA,TRBV7-8,TRBD2,CASSFTLAGRYEQYF,TGTGCCAGCAGTTTTACGCTAGCGGGGCGCTACGAGCAGTACTTC
TRBJ2-1,NA,TRBV7-9,TRBD1,CASSTAGGRDHNEQFF,TGTGCCAGCAGCACCGCAGGGGGCAGAGACCACAATGAGCAGTTCTTC
TRBJ1-2,NA,TRBV19,TRBD1,CASSASQGINYGYTF,TGTGCCAGTAGTGCGTCACAGGGGATAAACTATGGCTACACCTTC
TRBJ2-5,once,TRBV3-1/TRBV3-2,NA,CASSQDPQGFEETQYF,TGTGCCAGCAGCCAAGACCCCCAGGGATTTGAGGAGACCCAGTACTTC
TRBJ2-1,NA,TRBV7-9,NA,CASSLGGAPTYNEQFF,TGTGCCAGCAGCTTGGGGGGAGCCCCTACCTACAATGAGCAGTTCTTC
TRBJ2-3,NA,TRBV7-9,NA,CASSLARGRDYTDTQYF,TGTGCCAGCAGCTTAGCTCGGGGGAGAGATTACACAGATACGCAGTATTTT
TRBJ1-6,NA,TRBV4-3,NA,CASSQDLARSGSPLHF,TGCGCCAGCAGCCAAGATCTTGCTCGGTCGGGGTCACCCCTCCACTTT
TRBJ1-2,NA,TRBV12-3/TRBV12-4,NA,CASSHLRGGGYTF,TGTGCCAGCAGCCATCTAAGGGGCGGAGGCTACACCTTC
TRBJ2-7,once,TRBV30,NA,CAWSGGYEQYF,TGTGCCTGGAGTGGCGGATACGAGCAGTACTTC
TRBJ1-1,once,TRBV2,TRBD1,CASSSGTGNTEAFF,TGTGCCAGCTCCTCCGGGACAGGGAACACTGAAGCTTTCTTT
TRBJ2-7,NA,TRBV4-2,NA,CASSQVLSRTTYEQYF,TGTGCCAGCAGCCAAGTTCTCAGTAGGACTACCTACGAGCAGTACTTC
TRBJ2-1,NA,TRBV12-3/TRBV12-4,TRBD2,CAGRGKQFF,TGTGCCGGGAGGGGTAAACAGTTCTTC
TRBJ1-2,once,TRBV30,NA,CAFKHRDGYTF,TGTGCCTTCAAACACAGGGATGGCTACACCTTC
TRBJ2-1,NA,TRBV9,TRBD2,CASSPSGFRNEQFF,TGTGCCAGCAGCCCTAGCGGGTTTCGCAATGAGCAGTTCTTC
TRBJ2-1,NA,TRBV11-3,NA,CASSPQGRRGSYNEQFF,TGTGCCAGCAGCCCCCAAGGCCGGCGGGGCTCCTACAATGAGCAGTTCTTC
TRBJ2-7,NA,TRBV2,TRBD1,CASSRQGIHEQYF,TGTGCCAGCAGCCGACAGGGGATACACGAGCAGTACTTC
TRBJ1-5,NA,TRBV5-8,NA,CASSLEGQTYSNQPQHF,TGTGCCAGCAGCTTGGAAGGACAGACATATAGCAATCAGCCCCAGCATTTT
TRBJ2-3,NA,TRBV9,NA,CASSEGRGVDTQYF,TGTGCCAGCAGCGAGGGCAGGGGAGTGGATACGCAGTATTTT
TRBJ2-1,few,TRBV7-2,TRBD1,CASSPGTGGSEQFF,TGTGCCAGCAGCCCCGGGACAGGGGGTTCTGAGCAGTTCTTC
TRBJ1-2,NA,TRBV12-5,NA,CASAKTELIGYTF,TGTGCTAGCGCGAAGACTGAGCTTATAGGCTACACCTTC
TRBJ2-1,NA,TRBV5-1,TRBD2,CASSLAGTSVNEQFF,TGCGCCAGCAGCTTGGCTGGGACTAGCGTCAATGAGCAGTTCTTC
TRBJ2-7,NA,TRBV5-1,NA,CASSDPGVGDEQYF,TGCGCCAGCAGCGACCCAGGGGTTGGGGACGAGCAGTACTTC
TRBJ2-7,NA,TRBV5-1,TRBD2,CASSFGLAGGLSYEQYF,TGCGCCAGCAGCTTCGGACTAGCGGGGGGGCTTTCCTACGAGCAGTACTTC
TRBJ1-5,NA,TRBV28,NA,CASSLSWGEAQPQHF,TGTGCCAGCAGTTTAAGTTGGGGGGAGGCTCAGCCCCAGCATTTT
TRBJ2-3,NA,TRBV9,TRBD2,CASTPGTSGFTDTQYF,TGTGCCAGCACCCCCGGGACTAGCGGATTCACAGATACGCAGTATTTT
TRBJ2-5,few,TRBV19,NA,CASSWQGQETQYF,TGTGCCAGTAGTTGGCAGGGTCAAGAGACCCAGTACTTC
TRBJ1-5,NA,TRBV6-5,TRBD1,CASSQTGGVNQPQHF,TGTGCCAGCAGTCAAACAGGGGGCGTCAATCAGCCCCAGCATTTT
TRBJ1-2,few,TRBV5-1,NA,CASSLDRDYGYTF,TGCGCCAGCAGCTTGGACAGGGACTATGGCTACACCTTC
TRBJ2-7,NA,TRBV10-2,NA,CAIALGGGLSYEQYF,TGCGCCATCGCGCTAGGCGGGGGCCTCTCCTACGAGCAGTACTTC
TRBJ1-3,NA,TRBV30,TRBD1,CAWSLPPGQRGNTIYF,TGTGCCTGGAGTCTTCCGCCGGGACAGAGGGGAAACACCATATATTTT
TRBJ1-1,NA,TRBV24-1,NA,CATRSSSTEAFF,TGTGCCACCAGATCTTCGTCCACTGAAGCTTTCTTT
TRBJ1-2,few,TRBV12-3/TRBV12-4,NA,CASSLVSYGYTF,TGTGCCAGCAGTTTAGTCAGCTATGGCTACACCTTC